These 8 T cell receptor beta chains originate from one sample sequenced in a study of cytomegalovirus exposure and HLA in healthy donors. The method was immunoSEQ multiplex PCR; TCRdb's version includes in-frame clones alone and lacks a portion of them. This table holds 100,000 to 150,000 clones, nearly 90% found once. The sequenced material came from PBMCs. Receptors were obtained from a woman aged 18-29 years in good health and CMV-seronegative.

The gene calls are TRBV6-6 and TRBJ2-7, with D perhaps TRBD1 (6 bases). The germline V gene has CDR1 MNHNY and CDR2 SVGAGI (reference sequence). Trimming pared 5 bases from V and 4 bases from J, leaving 18 bases between. The CDR3 runs to 15 residues. CDR3 sequence (DNA): TGTGCCAGCAGTCAACCACCGACAGGAGTTTACGAGCAGTACTTC. Its protein is CASSQPPTGVYEQYF.

The V and J genes are TRBV6-5 and TRBJ2-5; no clear D. The ends were cut back, 5 bases at V and 6 bases at J, with 10 bases in the middle. There are 12 residues in the CDR3. Looked up from germline, CDR1 is MNHEY and CDR2 is SVGAGI. This CDR3 is CASSEASQTQYF. The CDR3 DNA reads as TGTGCCAGCAGTGAAGCATCTCAGACCCAGTACTTC.

The genes are TRBV4-1 and TRBJ1-2; D possibly corresponds to TRBD1 (5 bases). This CDR3 spans 14 amino acids. The V gene lost 1 base and the J gene lost 7 bases, with 13 bases spanning the gap. Germline lookup yields CDR1 MGHRA and CDR2 YSYEKL. The DNA for the CDR3 is TGCGCCAGCAGCCAAGGCGGTTCGGGGGGTGGCTACACCTTC. It is translated as CASSQGGSGGGYTF.

This sequence joins TRBV19 and TRBJ1-2; D is uncertain. Germline loops: CDR1 LNHDA, CDR2 SQIVND (reference sequence). V lost 5 bases and J 6 bases, leaving 16 bases between the germline ends. The CDR3 extends over 14 amino acids. CDR3 bases: TGTGCCAGTAGTCGAGTGGTGGAGGGTGATGGCTACACCTTC. Translation: CASSRVVEGDGYTF.

This clone was seen a few times. The V call is TRBV28, the J call TRBJ2-7, with unresolved D. The CDR3 spans 12 residues. CDR1 and CDR2 (germline): MDHEN, SYDVKM. The V and J ends lost 4 bases and 0 bases respectively, with 4 bases between them. In DNA form, the CDR3 reads TGTGCCAGCAGTTCGAGCTCCTACGAGCAGTACTTC. Translated, it gives CASSSSSYEQYF.

The chain couples TRBV6-5 to TRBJ1-2; D uncertain. V lost 2 bases and J lost 4, with 11 bases in between. Germline lookup yields CDR1 MNHEY and CDR2 SVGAGI. CDR3 size: 14 residues. CDR3 DNA sequence: TGTGCCAGCAGTTACGGGCCTCCCCTCTATGGCTACACCTTC. It is translated as CASSYGPPLYGYTF.

The V gene is TRBV7-9, the J gene TRBJ1-3; D not resolved. Germline V CDR1 and CDR2: SEHNR, FQNEAQ (reference sequence). This CDR3 comprises 14 residues. V gave up 7 bases and J gave up 0 bases, with 10 bases separating them. CDR3 DNA sequence: TGTGCCAGCAAAGAATCTAGCTCTGGAAACACCATATATTTT. It translates to CASKESSSGNTIYF. Drawing the rest from reference TRBV7-9 and TRBJ1-3, the complete variable domain is DTGVSQNPRHKITKRGQNVTFRCDPISEHNRLYWYRQTLGQGPEFLTYFQNEAQLEKSRLLSDRFSAERPKGSFSTLEIQRTEQGDSAMYLCASKESSSGNTIYFGEGSWLTVV.

This clone was counted once. The chain combines TRBV23-1 with TRBJ1-2; 7 bases agree with TRBD1. TRBV23-1 is assigned to the ORF class and has an uncertain function. With V trimmed by 2 bases and J by 1 base, 1 base remained unmatched. The CDR3 is made up of 14 amino acids. This CDR3 is CASSQQGGNYGYTF. Here the CDR3 DNA reads TGCGCCAGCAGTCAACAGGGGGGTAACTATGGCTACACCTTC.